This entry concerns a single T cell receptor beta chain. This sample was taken from a study of blood T cell repertoires in COVID-19. On the study more broadly: Samples of COVID-19 (acute and convalescent) were obtained from the United States, Italy and Spain.

The CDR3 loop spans 15 amino acids. Germline CDR1 is SGDLS and CDR2 is YYNGEE. The J segment lost 0 bases and the V segment lost 4 bases, leaving 4 bases of the junction unmatched. This table comes from immunoSEQ multiplex PCR, and its TCRdb copy is limited to in-frame clones, with some not included. The sample has over 250,000 clones; about 87% are singletons. Participants, about 18 to 90 years old, spanned 25 or so US areas. What the recovered Cohort 3 donors had was two negative PCRs, clearance, or symptom resolution. This chain connects TRBV9 to TRBJ1-3, with TRBD1 matching over 7 bases. Material: PBMCs or T cells enriched from blood (not recorded which). This receptor was identified in a woman aged 30 to 39 who had recovered from COVID-19. The CDR3 nucleotides read TGTGCCAGCAGCCCAGGGGGTTTCTCTGGAAACACCATATATTTT. It yields the protein CASSPGGFSGNTIYF. The full variable domain, rest sourced from reference TRBV9 and TRBJ1-3, is DSGVTQTPKHLITATGQRVTLRCSPRSGDLSVYWYQQSLDQGLQFLIQYYNGEERAKGNILERFSAQQFPDLHSELNLSSLELGDSALYFCASSPGGFSGNTIYFGEGSWLTVV.